The following is a T cell receptor beta chain sequence with its context. Data came from immunoSEQ multiplex PCR; TCRdb stores just in-frame clones and leaves some out. Here the sample spans some 64,000 clones, under 95% being singletons. This sample stems from a study of T cell changes during pregnancy in multiple sclerosis. Germline trimming cut 8 bases from V and 3 bases from J; bases unmatched to any gene: 7. This CDR3 is built from 13 residues. In germline, CDR1 is SNHLY, CDR2 FYNNEI. The rearrangement joins TRBV2 to TRBJ2-7, with 7 bases lining up with TRBD1. Source: peripheral blood, taken after pregnancy. The receptor was derived from a female donor with multiple sclerosis, enrolled in a pregnancy study. The CDR3 nucleotides are TGTGCCAGCCGGAAACAGGGGTTCTACGAGCAGTACTTC. Its translation: CASRKQGFYEQYF.